This passage covers 29 T cell receptor beta chains from one sample sequenced in a study of blood T cell repertoires in COVID-19. Assay: immunoSEQ multiplex PCR; the TCRdb copy retains only in-frame clones and omits some. The sample comprises fewer than 350,000 clones, about 85% of which are singletons, and about 4% rests with the top ten. The source material was peripheral blood. The origin of the receptors is a woman aged 50 to 60 with active or convalescent COVID-19.

The chain links TRBV12-5 to TRBJ1-4; D possibly corresponds to TRBD1 (5 bases). The CDR3 is 14 residues long. Between the trimmed V and J ends, which lost 6 bases and 5 bases, there was a span of 13 bases. Germline V CDR1 and CDR2: LGHNT, FRNRAP. In DNA, the CDR3 is TGTGCTAGTGGCCAAAGGGGAGGCAATGAAAAACTGTTTTTT. Protein sequence: CASGQRGGNEKLFF.

The chain is built from TRBV28 and TRBJ1-2; TRBD1 matches 7 bases. The germline V gene encodes CDR1 MDHEN and CDR2 SYDVKM. This CDR3 spans 13 amino acids. V lost 3 bases and J lost 6; bases outside the gene matches: 4. Here the CDR3 reads CASSFRGENGYTF. DNA for the CDR3: TGTGCCAGCAGTTTCAGGGGGGAGAATGGCTACACCTTC.

This clone occurred a few times. The chain couples TRBV7-9 to TRBJ1-1, with D possibly TRBD1 on 6 matching bases. V was clipped by 2 bases and J by 3 bases, with 10 bases between them. Germline V gene lookup returns CDR1 SEHNR and CDR2 FQNEAQ (reference sequence). This CDR3 spans 14 amino acids. In nucleotides, the CDR3 is TGTGCCAGCAGCTTACGCAGGGGAGACACTGAAGCTTTCTTT. Translation: CASSLRRGDTEAFF.

The chain employs TRBV7-9 and TRBJ1-3; D may be TRBD1 (5 bases). V shed 6 bases and J shed 2 bases, with 8 bases lying between them. Germline CDR1 SEHNR, CDR2 FQNEAQ (reference sequence). The CDR3 totals 13 residues. The CDR3 sequence is CASRAGTGNTIYF. The CDR3 DNA reads TGTGCCAGCAGGGCAGGGACTGGAAACACCATATATTTT. The full variable domain, completed using reference TRBV7-9 and TRBJ1-3, is DTGVSQNPRHKITKRGQNVTFRCDPISEHNRLYWYRQTLGQGPEFLTYFQNEAQLEKSRLLSDRFSAERPKGSFSTLEIQRTEQGDSAMYLCASRAGTGNTIYFGEGSWLTVV.

The CDR3 DNA sequence: TGTGCCAGCAGTTTTGAGCGGGAGGGCCAAGAGACCCAGTACTTC. Encoded protein: CASSFEREGQETQYF. The J gene is TRBJ2-5, the V gene TRBV2; 10 bases fit TRBD2. Germline assignment: CDR1 SNHLY and CDR2 FYNNEI. Losses at the gene ends were 5 bases for V and 1 base for J; bases not matched to a gene: 4. This CDR3 comprises 15 residues.

J is TRBJ1-5 and V is TRBV19; 8 nucleotides match TRBD1. The CDR3 sequence is 16 residues long. Germline V gene data show CDR1 as LNHDA and CDR2 as SQIVND (reference sequence). With V trimmed by 2 bases and J by 3 bases, 6 bases remained unmatched. In DNA form, the CDR3 reads TGTGCCAGTAGTATACTGACAGGGGAGTTCAATCAGCCCCAGCATTTT. It yields the protein CASSILTGEFNQPQHF.

V and J are TRBV6-5 and TRBJ2-7; 7 nucleotides align to TRBD1. V shed 6 bases and J 4 bases; nucleotides not matched to a gene: 12. CDR1 MNHEY and CDR2 SVGAGI come from the germline V gene. The CDR3 sequence is 15 residues long. The CDR3 DNA reads TGTGCCAGCAGGGCCCCGACAGGGAGCTGGTACGAGCAGTACTTC. Translation gives CASRAPTGSWYEQYF.

This sequence joins TRBV27 and TRBJ1-6; possible D gene TRBD1, 6 bases. This CDR3 spans 16 amino acids. V lost 6 bases to trimming and J lost 7 bases, with 19 bases between them. Germline lookup yields CDR1 MNHEY and CDR2 SMNVEV (reference sequence). The CDR3 coding sequence is TGTGCCAGCAGACAAAGAGGGGGTCACGCAAATTCACCCCTCCACTTT. It encodes CASRQRGGHANSPLHF.

V is TRBV4-2 and J is TRBJ2-1; 9 bases map to TRBD2. CDR1 is LGHNA, CDR2 YNFKEQ, per germline. Trimming took 1 base from V and 9 from J; bases not matched to a gene: 10. The CDR3 is 16 amino acids. DNA for the CDR3: TGTGCCAGCAGCCAAGTCGGGGTAGCGGGAGTCCCTGAGCAGTTCTTC. Residues: CASSQVGVAGVPEQFF.

This chain joins TRBV7-9 and TRBJ1-6, with TRBD1 identical over 10 bases. This CDR3 region has 15 residues. Germline V gives CDR1 SEHNR, CDR2 FQNEAQ (reference sequence). The ends lost 5 bases at V and 7 bases at J; junction bases unmatched: 5. CDR3 sequence reads: CASSGGGQGNSPLHF. Written as DNA, the CDR3 is TGTGCCAGCAGCGGAGGGGGACAGGGGAATTCACCCCTCCACTTT.

This chain connects TRBV7-2 to TRBJ2-7, with TRBD2 as a possible D gene (5 bases). Germline CDR1 and CDR2: SGHTA and FQGNSA. V was shortened by 2 bases and J by 8 bases, with 16 bases between the two germline ends. The CDR3 totals 14 residues. The CDR3 protein is CASSLSAGPSKQYF. In DNA form, the CDR3 reads TGTGCCAGCAGCTTATCGGCAGGACCTAGCAAGCAGTACTTC.

This clone appeared many times. The chain uses TRBV4-1 and TRBJ1-4, with D hard to call. CDR1 is MGHRA and CDR2 is YSYEKL in the germline V gene. CDR3 size: 13 residues. Trimming left V 5 bases short and J 8 bases short, with 12 bases between. The CDR3 DNA follows: TGCGCCAGCAGCATTACAACGCAAGAAAAACTGTTTTTT. Its protein is CASSITTQEKLFF.

The rearrangement joins TRBV7-6 to TRBJ2-2, with D possibly being TRBD2 (5 bases). V lost 1 base and J 7 bases, leaving 13 bases between the germline ends. This CDR3 has 15 residues. Germline V CDR1 and CDR2: SGHVS, FNYEAQ. CDR3 nucleotides: TGTGCCAGCAGCTTAGTTGGTAGCGTAATCGGGGAGCTGTTTTTT. It codes for CASSLVGSVIGELFF.

This sequence joins TRBV4-2 and TRBJ1-3; maybe TRBD1 (6 bases). The CDR3 has 15 residues. Trimming shortened V by 2 bases and J by 4 bases, and 12 bases separated the two germline ends. Germline assignment: CDR1 LGHNA and CDR2 YNFKEQ. Written as DNA, the CDR3 is TGTGCCAGCAGCCAACAACAGGGATCCGGAAACACCATATATTTT. It codes for CASSQQQGSGNTIYF.

In the case of this clone: Other DNA sequences in the sample encode the same CDR3. This chain joins TRBV28 and TRBJ2-7, with 8 bases that match TRBD2. The CDR3 length is 12 residues. V gave up 5 bases and J gave up 4 bases; unmatched junction bases: 1. The germline CDR1 and CDR2 sequences are MDHEN and SYDVKM. CDR3 sequence (DNA): TGTGCCAGCAGTATAGCGGGGTACGAGCAGTACTTC. This sequence encodes CASSIAGYEQYF. Full variable domain (missing parts from reference TRBV28 and TRBJ2-7): DVKVTQSSRYLVKRTGEKVFLECVQDMDHENMFWYRQDPGLGLRLIYFSYDVKMKEKGDIPEGYSVSREKKERFSLILESASTNQTSMYLCASSIAGYEQYFGPGTRLTVT.

The chain is built from TRBV6-2 or TRBV6-3 and TRBJ1-5, with a possible D match to TRBD1 (6 bases). The CDR3 is made up of 15 amino acids. The germline V gene encodes CDR1 MNHEY and CDR2 SVGEGT. V lost 6 bases and J 4 bases, leaving 16 bases between the germline ends. CDR3 nucleotide sequence: TGTGCCAGCAGCCGTACCGGGGGGACAAATCAGCCCCAGCATTTT. Its protein is CASSRTGGTNQPQHF.

The chain has TRBV6-6 and TRBJ2-7, with 9 bases fitting TRBD1. J lost 6 bases, V lost 5 bases, and 14 bases had no gene match. The CDR3 totals 16 residues. CDR1 and CDR2 from the germline V gene are MNHNY and SVGAGI (reference sequence). In DNA, the CDR3 is TGTGCCAGCAGTGCATCCGGGACAGGGTTGAAGGGCGAGCAGTACTTC. The encoded protein is CASSASGTGLKGEQYF.

This clone occurred many times. The chain carries TRBV2 and TRBJ2-2, with 11 bases fitting TRBD2. Germline V gene sequence: CDR1 SNHLY, CDR2 FYNNEI. The trim removed 7 bases at V and 2 bases at J, leaving 6 bases unmatched. CDR3 size: 16 residues. CDR3 sequence: CASKGLAAINTGELFF. Written as DNA, the CDR3 is TGTGCCAGCAAGGGACTAGCGGCTATAAACACCGGGGAGCTGTTTTTT.

This chain uses TRBV10-3 with TRBJ2-2, with 9 nucleotides matching TRBD1. CDR1 and CDR2 (germline): ENHRY, SYGVKD. V shed 8 bases and J 3 bases; nucleotides not matched to a gene: 1. This CDR3 comprises 13 residues. This CDR3 reads CAIGTGYTGELFF. Written as DNA, the CDR3 is TGTGCCATCGGGACAGGGTACACCGGGGAGCTGTTTTTT.

The chain uses TRBV4-1 and TRBJ2-2, with 10 bases aligning to TRBD2. CDR1 and CDR2 from the germline V gene are MGHRA and YSYEKL. With 1 base clipped from V and 7 bases from J, the junction kept 9 bases outside the gene matches. The CDR3 is 17 residues long. The CDR3 spells CASSQAAAGGPNGELFF. In nucleotides, the CDR3 is TGCGCCAGCAGCCAAGCGGCAGCGGGAGGGCCAAACGGGGAGCTGTTTTTT.

This sequence joins TRBV7-9 and TRBJ2-2; TRBD1 matches at 8 bases. Trimming removed 8 bases from V and 1 base from J; junction bases left unmatched: 6. The CDR3 covers 15 residues. Germline assignment: CDR1 SEHNR and CDR2 FQNEAQ (reference sequence). The chain's CDR3 is CASFRTGRNTGELFF. As DNA, the CDR3 is TGTGCCAGCTTTAGGACAGGGAGGAACACCGGGGAGCTGTTTTTT.

The genes are TRBV28 and TRBJ2-5; 7 bases are a match to TRBD1. The V segment lost 3 bases and the J segment 7 bases; nucleotides outside the gene matches: 5. CDR1 and CDR2 (germline): MDHEN, SYDVKM. The CDR3 has 13 residues. In DNA, the CDR3 is TGTGCCAGCAGTTTCACTACAGGGGTGACCCAGTACTTC. Translated: CASSFTTGVTQYF.

This chain uses TRBV7-8 with TRBJ2-2; TRBD1 might be the D (5 bases). V was shortened by 5 bases and J by 1 base, with 8 bases between the two germline ends. The CDR3 runs 14 residues. The germline V gene encodes CDR1 SGHVS and CDR2 FQNEAQ. CDR3 DNA: TGTGCCAGCAGCAAAACAGGGAACACCGGGGAGCTGTTTTTT. Its protein product is CASSKTGNTGELFF.

The gene calls are TRBV7-2 and TRBJ2-1; TRBD1 is a possible D gene (6 bases). There are 17 residues in the CDR3. Trimming removed 5 bases from V and 4 bases from J, with 21 bases in between. CDR1 is SGHTA, CDR2 FQGNSA, per germline. The CDR3 spells CASSLSQRQALYNEQFF. Written as DNA, the CDR3 is TGTGCCAGCAGCCTCAGCCAAAGACAGGCATTGTACAATGAGCAGTTCTTC.

V is TRBV4-1 and J is TRBJ2-1; tentatively, D is TRBD2 (6 bases). Between the trimmed V and J ends, which lost 0 bases and 15 bases, there was a span of 15 bases. Germline lookup yields CDR1 MGHRA and CDR2 YSYEKL. The CDR3 sequence is 13 residues long. The CDR3, as DNA: TGCGCCAGCAGCCAAGATCTAGCCGCGGAGGGGTTCTTC. Translation gives CASSQDLAAEGFF.

This chain uses TRBV15 with TRBJ1-4; 10 bases are a match to TRBD1. There are 15 residues in the CDR3. Looked up from germline, CDR1 is LNHNV and CDR2 is YYDKDF (reference sequence). J was trimmed by 8 bases and V by 3 bases; bases with no gene match: 6. The CDR3 DNA sequence: TGTGCCACCAGCAGTATCCGGGACAGGGGAGAAAAACTGTTTTTT. It is translated as CATSSIRDRGEKLFF.

V usage is TRBV3-1 (or the pseudogene TRBV3-2) and J usage is TRBJ1-3; possible D gene TRBD1, 6 bases. Germline loops: CDR1 LGHDT, CDR2 YNNKEL (reference sequence). This CDR3 is 16 amino acids long. Trimming removed 0 bases from V and 4 bases from J, with 13 bases in between. Here the CDR3 DNA reads TGTGCCAGCAGCCAAGATGGCAGGGGTAGGGGAAACACCATATATTTT. It codes for CASSQDGRGRGNTIYF.

In this sample, this clone turned up once. This rearrangement joins TRBV5-1 to TRBJ2-1, with D possibly matching TRBD2 (6 bases). Germline V gives CDR1 SGHRS, CDR2 YFSETQ. V lost 4 bases, J lost 6 bases, and 17 bases lay in between. The CDR3 sequence is 15 residues long. CDR3 protein: CASSVSGPPVNEQFF. As DNA, the CDR3 is TGCGCCAGCAGCGTTAGCGGCCCCCCCGTCAATGAGCAGTTCTTC.

The chain joins TRBV30 to TRBJ2-5; tentatively, D is TRBD1 (5 bases). The germline V and J ends were trimmed by 3 bases and 7 bases, with 9 bases remaining between them. In germline, CDR1 is GTSNPN, CDR2 SVGIG (reference sequence). The CDR3 runs to 11 residues. The CDR3 DNA sequence: TGTGCCTGGAGCAGGGCCCGGACCCAGTACTTC. Translated, it gives CAWSRARTQYF.